This T cell receptor beta chain was captured in a study of shared clonotypes between healthy human individuals. The study, taken as a whole, reports: The authors sampled blood alone, and tissue repertoires likely differ. Sequencing depth was expected to affect clonotype sharing among donors.

CDR1 is SGHTA and CDR2 is FQGTGA in the germline V gene. The CDR3 runs 17 residues. The V and J ends lost 2 bases and 2 bases respectively, with 16 bases between them. It was about 210 ng DNA, 25,000 to 35,000 T cell genomes, that sorted-subset replicate PCRs used. Data came from immunoSEQ multiplex PCR; TCRdb stores just in-frame clones and leaves some out. The sample has roughly 330,000 clones; approximately 79% are singletons. CD4+ cells were split into CD45RA+ naive and CD45RA-negative memory subsets. Details on this clone: Its antigen remains unknown.

The receptor was derived from a man aged 30 to 45 in good health. What was sequenced was memory CD4+ T cells sorted from blood. Subset given: CD45RA-negative fraction. V usage is TRBV7-3 and J usage is TRBJ2-1; D unclear. The CDR3 here is CASSLGPRGITYNEQFF. The CDR3 nucleotides read TGTGCCAGCAGCTTAGGTCCGAGAGGCATAACCTACAATGAGCAGTTCTTC.